Each of the 3 T cell receptor beta chains below was sequenced from the same sample in a study of shared clonotypes between healthy human individuals. The assay was immunoSEQ multiplex PCR, and TCRdb's table has in-frame clones only and misses some. The sample has some 490,000 clones; around 85% are singletons. Sequencing used PBMCs. These receptors all stem from a woman in her forties in good health. Some clones in this sample may be carry-over from other donors' samples.

This chain uses TRBV6-1 with TRBJ2-5; tentatively, D is TRBD1 or TRBD2 (6 bases each). CDR3 length: 15 amino acids. Germline CDR1 and CDR2: MNHNS and SASEGT. Trimming took off 7 bases at V and 6 bases at J, with 21 bases between the two ends. CDR3 in DNA: TGTGCCAGCATCTCTGAGGGGGAGGCTGTAAAGACCCAGTACTTC. This sequence encodes CASISEGEAVKTQYF.

The chain couples TRBV5-1 to TRBJ2-3; no definite D call. The germline V gene encodes CDR1 SGHRS and CDR2 YFSETQ. The length of the CDR3 is 13 residues. V shed 3 bases and J shed 2 bases, with 7 bases lying between them. For the CDR3, the DNA is TGCGCCAGCAGCTCGGGCCTCACAGATACGCAGTATTTT. This codes for CASSSGLTDTQYF.

Only one count was recorded for this clone. Given a far larger clone just one base away, this is likely a sequencing read error. The V and J genes are TRBV4-2 and TRBJ1-5, with D unclear. The V end was cut by 1 base, the J end by 2 bases, with 9 bases between. This CDR3 region has 15 residues. Per germline, CDR1 LGHNA and CDR2 YNFKEQ. The CDR3 sequence is CASSQGFWGNQPQHF. For the CDR3, the DNA is TGTGCCAGCAGCCAAGGGTTTTGGGGCAATCAGCCCCAGCATTTT.